This TCR beta chain is drawn from a study of blood T cell repertoires in COVID-19. Overall study context: Samples came from the United States, Italy and Spain, spanning acute and convalescent COVID-19. Sources were T cells, B-cell-depleted T cells, or PBMCs; the material itself was cDNA or gDNA.

Per the study methods: From reference gene primer amplification, estimates of nucleated cell counts were derived. The repertoire was sequenced with immunoSEQ multiplex PCR; TCRdb's copy has only in-frame clones and lacks some. That table is the source of V, J and clone size, and D and trimming were worked out from the DNA. The table includes about 150,000 clones, about 80% detected once. The CDR3 has 14 amino acids. Looked up from germline, CDR1 is GTSNPN and CDR2 is SVGIG (reference sequence). Trimming removed 4 bases from V and 10 bases from J; junction bases left unmatched: 10. The specimen sequenced was peripheral blood. The receptor was derived from a man aged 65 to 85 with active or convalescent COVID-19. V and J are TRBV30 and TRBJ1-1; 12 bases map to TRBD1. The CDR3 DNA follows: TGTGCCTGGACCCGGGACAGGGGGCAAATCCCAGCTTTCTTT. Residues: CAWTRDRGQIPAFF.